A single sample gave rise to the 6 T cell receptor beta chains below, sequenced in a study of OX40 agonist ivuxolimab in advanced cancers. Only in-frame clones appear in the TCRdb table, and some are missing; sequencing was by immunoSEQ multiplex PCR. The sample has about 73,000 clones, around 90% seen once; the top ten hold roughly 0.54%. Here the sequenced sample was CD4+ or CD8+ T cells sorted from blood, taken in a trial of the OX40 agonist ivuxolimab. These receptor sequences come from an adult with an advanced solid tumor such as melanoma, head and neck, liver or kidney cancer.

This rearrangement joins TRBV27 to TRBJ2-7; 9 nucleotides align to TRBD1. This CDR3 has 18 residues. Germline CDR1 MNHEY, CDR2 SMNVEV (reference sequence). The V gene end was trimmed by 5 bases and the J gene end by 0 bases; junction bases not matched to a gene: 14. This chain's CDR3 is CASSRQGGHFLTSYEQYF. Here the CDR3 DNA reads TGTGCCAGCAGTAGACAGGGGGGACATTTTTTAACCTCCTACGAGCAGTACTTC.

The chain uses TRBV7-3 and TRBJ2-7; 14 bases line up with TRBD2. Germline CDR1 and CDR2: SGHTA and FQGTGA. After removal of 2 bases from V and 8 bases from J, the junction contained 2 bases not matched to a gene. The CDR3 contains 14 residues. CDR3 loop: CASSLGTSGSQQYF. CDR3 nucleotides: TGTGCCAGCAGCTTAGGGACTAGCGGGAGCCAGCAGTACTTC.

The gene calls are TRBV7-6 and TRBJ1-6, with 10 bases matching TRBD1. The CDR3 sequence is 15 residues long. The J segment lost 8 bases and the V segment lost 4 bases, leaving 5 bases of the junction unmatched. Germline V gene sequence: CDR1 SGHVS, CDR2 FNYEAQ. The CDR3 DNA follows: TGTGCCAGCAGCTCCCGGGACAGGGGCTATTCACCCCTCCACTTT. This sequence encodes CASSSRDRGYSPLHF.

This clone was seen a single time. The V and J genes are TRBV2 and TRBJ1-2, with D maybe TRBD1 (5 bases). Per the germline V gene, CDR1 is SNHLY and CDR2 is FYNNEI. Trimming pared 6 bases from V and 2 bases from J, leaving 10 bases between. This CDR3 comprises 13 residues. The DNA of the CDR3 is TGTGCCAGCAGGGGACGGGAGAACTATGGCTACACCTTC. Amino acid sequence: CASRGRENYGYTF.

This rearrangement joins TRBV4-1 to TRBJ2-2; D is perhaps TRBD1 (5 bases). The V gene's germline CDR1 is MGHRA and CDR2 YSYEKL. Trimming left V 3 bases short and J 3 bases short, with 11 bases between. There are 15 residues in the CDR3. The CDR3: CASSQLDTYTGELFF. CDR3 bases: TGCGCCAGCAGCCAGCTGGACACCTACACCGGGGAGCTGTTTTTT.

The chain is built from TRBV2 and TRBJ2-7; no firm D call. The CDR3 runs 13 residues. V was cut by 5 bases and J by 3 bases, with 11 bases left in between. The germline gives CDR1 SNHLY, CDR2 FYNNEI. The CDR3 loop reads CASSIGRSYEQYF. The CDR3 nucleotides are TGTGCCAGCAGTATAGGACGGAGCTACGAGCAGTACTTC.